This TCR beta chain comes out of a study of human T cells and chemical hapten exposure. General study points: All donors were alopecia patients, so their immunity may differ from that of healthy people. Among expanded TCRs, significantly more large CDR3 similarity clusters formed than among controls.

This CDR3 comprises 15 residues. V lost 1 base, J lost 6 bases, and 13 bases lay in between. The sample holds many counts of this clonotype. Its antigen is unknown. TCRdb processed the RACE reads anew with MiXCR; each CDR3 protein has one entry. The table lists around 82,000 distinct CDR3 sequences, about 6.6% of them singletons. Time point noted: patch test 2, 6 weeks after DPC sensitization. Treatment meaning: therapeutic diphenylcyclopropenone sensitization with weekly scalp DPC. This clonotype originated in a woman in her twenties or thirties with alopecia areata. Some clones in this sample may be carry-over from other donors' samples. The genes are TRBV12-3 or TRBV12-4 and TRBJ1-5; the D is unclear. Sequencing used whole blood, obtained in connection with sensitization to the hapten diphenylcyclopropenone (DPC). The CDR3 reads CASSLGVSLSQPQHF. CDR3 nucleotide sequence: TGTGCCAGCAGTTTAGGAGTCTCATTGTCTCAGCCCCAGCATTTT.